This T cell receptor (beta chain) was sequenced in a study of cytomegalovirus exposure and HLA in healthy donors. As for this clone: As yet, its antigen is unknown.

Primers: 60 Vbeta forward and 13 Jbeta reverse. This table comes from immunoSEQ multiplex PCR, and its TCRdb copy is limited to in-frame clones, with some not included. Here the sample spans around 72,000 clones, 65% to 70% being singletons. CDR1 is MNHEY and CDR2 is SMNVEV in the germline V gene (reference sequence). This CDR3 has 13 amino acids. Trimming took 4 bases from V and 12 from J; bases not matched to a gene: 3. Overall study results and limits: Indistinguishable V segments, including TRBV6-2 and TRBV6-3, were excluded. CMV serostatus was the only recorded immune exposure for donors. In a later analysis, HLA-C alleles had the fewest associated TCRs, DRB1 alleles the most. Prior analysis indicated that the majority of TCR beta V segments exhibited productivity approximately 87% or approximately 30% of the time.

The clonotype was recovered from a man aged 35-49 years in good health and CMV-seropositive. The J gene is TRBJ2-1, the V gene TRBV27; 13 bases agree with TRBD2. The specimen was PBMCs. DNA of the CDR3: TGTGCCAGCAGTTCCGGACTAGCGGGGGCGCAGTTCTTC. Its protein product is CASSSGLAGAQFF.